The 29 T cell receptor beta chains below all came from one sample that was sequenced in a study of glioma-infiltrating T cells. Using RNA template, CDR3s of TCR alpha and beta were amplified with iRepertoire arm-PCR. TCRdb re-called the multiplex PCR reads through MiXCR, storing one row per CDR3 protein. The table has under 6,500 distinct CDR3 sequences, around 44% seen once; the top ten hold 20% to 25%. Sequenced sample: glioma tissue, nonneoplastic brain tissue, or PBMCs (not recorded which). Receptors were obtained from a human donor with low-grade glioma or glioblastoma, undergoing nonglioma brain surgery, or in good health (not recorded which).

The chain uses TRBV27 and TRBJ2-5; 10 bases agree with TRBD1. Per germline, CDR1 MNHEY and CDR2 SMNVEV (reference sequence). Unmatched junction bases numbered 13, after V lost 8 bases and J lost 4 bases. This CDR3 region has 16 residues. In DNA form, the CDR3 reads TGTGCCAGCGGACCGATTGGGACAGGGGAGGGAGAGACCCAGTACTTC. It is translated as CASGPIGTGEGETQYF.

Within the sample, this clonotype is large. The V gene is TRBV28, the J gene TRBJ1-2; the D gene is possibly TRBD1 (5 bases). V lost 6 bases and J 8 bases, leaving 19 bases between the germline ends. Looked up from germline, CDR1 is MDHEN and CDR2 is SYDVKM. The CDR3 is 14 amino acids. The CDR3 DNA reads as TGTGCCAGCAGCCCCCAGTGGGGTTCAGGGGGCTACACCTTC. It encodes CASSPQWGSGGYTF.

Sample share makes this clonotype medium-sized (0.01 to 0.1%). The chain employs TRBV20-1 and TRBJ2-5; no definite D call. Germline V gene data show CDR1 as DFQATT and CDR2 as SNEGSKA (reference sequence). The CDR3 totals 13 residues. V dropped 0 bases and J dropped 1 base, with 6 bases sitting between them. CDR3 nucleotides: TGCAGTGCTAGAGATGCAAGCCAAGAGACCCAGTACTTC. Translation gives CSARDASQETQYF.

This chain links TRBV2 with TRBJ1-5; 9 bases agree with TRBD1. The V segment lost 5 bases and the J segment 3 bases; nucleotides outside the gene matches: 5. In germline, CDR1 is SNHLY, CDR2 FYNNEI. This CDR3 has 15 amino acids. CDR3 nucleotide sequence: TGTGCCAGCAGTCAGGACAGGGGAACCAATCAGCCCCAGCATTTT. Residues: CASSQDRGTNQPQHF.

The chain joins TRBV10-3 to TRBJ1-1, with D possibly TRBD1 on 5 matching bases. With 10 bases removed from V and 3 bases from J, the gap between germline ends came to 15 bases. CDR1 is ENHRY, CDR2 SYGVKD, per germline. The CDR3 has 13 residues. The CDR3 sequence is CATGRTPDTEAFF. The DNA for the CDR3 is TGTGCCACCGGGCGGACACCCGACACTGAAGCTTTCTTT.

This clonotype was detected only a few times. This chain joins TRBV25-1 and TRBJ2-2; TRBD1 matches at 10 bases. The CDR3 runs 14 residues. The ends lost 4 bases at V and 7 bases at J; junction bases unmatched: 3. Germline V CDR1 and CDR2: MGHDK, SYGVNS. CDR3: CASSVGQGYGELFF. CDR3 coding DNA: TGTGCCAGCAGTGTGGGACAGGGGTACGGGGAGCTGTTTTTT.

This rearrangement joins TRBV15 to TRBJ1-2; 7 nucleotides line up with TRBD1. There are 15 residues in the CDR3. The germline gives CDR1 LNHNV, CDR2 YYDKDF (reference sequence). The junction had 9 bases not matched to a gene; V was cut back by 2 bases and J by 6 bases. CDR3 loop: CATSRPLDREDGYTF. In DNA form, the CDR3 reads TGTGCCACCAGCAGACCTCTTGACAGGGAGGATGGCTACACCTTC. The full variable domain, its missing parts supplied by reference TRBV15 and TRBJ1-2, is DAMVIQNPRYQVTQFGKPVTLSCSQTLNHNVMYWYQQKSSQAPKLLFHYYDKDFNNEADTPDNFQSRRPNTSFCFLDIRSPGLGDTAMYLCATSRPLDREDGYTFGSGTRLTVV.

The chain combines TRBV20-1 with TRBJ1-1; TRBD1 matches at 7 bases. With 6 bases clipped from V and 4 bases from J, the junction kept 11 bases outside the gene matches. Germline CDR1 is DFQATT and CDR2 is SNEGSKA (reference sequence). This CDR3 has 14 residues. Here the CDR3 reads CSALDGQAGTEAFF. The CDR3 DNA reads TGCAGTGCCCTGGATGGACAGGCAGGCACTGAAGCTTTCTTT.

This clonotype was found many times. The V call is TRBV7-2, the J call TRBJ2-3; unclear D gene. Trimming shortened V by 1 base and J by 2 bases, and 10 bases separated the two germline ends. The germline gives CDR1 SGHTA, CDR2 FQGNSA. This CDR3 spans 15 amino acids. CDR3 region: CASSLETLNTDTQYF. CDR3 nucleotide sequence: TGTGCCAGCAGCTTAGAGACGCTAAACACAGATACGCAGTATTTT.

This clonotype appeared many times. This rearrangement joins TRBV5-1 to TRBJ2-7; 14 bases align to TRBD2. The V gene end was trimmed by 5 bases and the J gene end by 6 bases; junction bases not matched to a gene: 10. The V gene's germline CDR1 is SGHRS and CDR2 YFSETQ. The CDR3 length is 16 residues. The CDR3 DNA follows: TGCGCCAGCAGACCCGGGACTAGCGGGAGCTTGGTCGAGCAGTACTTC. It is translated as CASRPGTSGSLVEQYF.

The rearrangement joins TRBV6-9 to TRBJ2-3, with D hard to call. The CDR3 totals 13 residues. V lost 4 bases and J lost 5, with 10 bases in between. Germline V lookup: CDR1 MNHGY, CDR2 SVAAGI. For the CDR3, the DNA is TGTGCCAGCAGTTCCCATTTTTTAGATACGCAGTATTTT. Its translation: CASSSHFLDTQYF.

The chain has TRBV19 and TRBJ2-1; 7 nucleotides agree with TRBD2. CDR1 is LNHDA, CDR2 SQIVND, per germline (reference sequence). The V gene end was trimmed by 6 bases and the J gene end by 7 bases; junction bases not matched to a gene: 9. CDR3 size: 14 residues. The CDR3 region is CASSRGSLLNEQFF. The CDR3, as DNA: TGTGCCAGTAGCCGCGGGAGTCTTTTGAATGAGCAGTTCTTC.

In its sample, this clonotype was seen many times. This chain connects TRBV28 to TRBJ1-5; possibly TRBD1 for D (6 bases). The CDR3 has 17 residues. Per the germline V gene, CDR1 is MDHEN and CDR2 is SYDVKM. V lost 3 bases and J lost 2, with 17 bases in between. This chain's CDR3 is CASSFYETGRRNQPQHF. Here the CDR3 DNA reads TGTGCCAGCAGTTTTTATGAAACAGGGCGGCGCAATCAGCCCCAGCATTTT.

The V call is TRBV6-1, the J call TRBJ2-2; no clear D gene. This CDR3 has 14 amino acids. The V gene's germline CDR1 is MNHNS and CDR2 SASEGT. The DNA for the CDR3 is TGTGTTAGCACCCAACAGTTGAACACCGGGGAGCTGTTTTTT. Translation: CVSTQQLNTGELFF.

This sequence joins TRBV28 and TRBJ1-6, with D unclear. CDR3 length: 14 residues. With 4 bases removed from V and 7 bases from J, the gap between germline ends came to 11 bases. Germline V gives CDR1 MDHEN, CDR2 SYDVKM. CDR3 region: CASSSRRYNSPLHF. CDR3 nucleotides: TGTGCCAGCAGTTCCCGAAGGTACAATTCACCCCTCCACTTT.

This clonotype was counted many times. V usage is TRBV12-3 or TRBV12-4 and J usage is TRBJ2-2, with D perhaps matching TRBD1 (5 bases). V was clipped by 4 bases and J by 5 bases, with 8 bases between them. This CDR3 contains 13 residues. CDR3 DNA sequence: TGTGCCAGCAGTTGGCAGGGTACCGGGGAGCTGTTTTTT. Its protein is CASSWQGTGELFF.

The table lists this clonotype with many counts. The chain recombines TRBV29-1 with TRBJ1-1, with D possibly being TRBD1 (5 bases). Germline CDR1 SQVTM, CDR2 ANQGSEA. V was trimmed by 2 bases and J by 5 bases, leaving 12 bases between them. The CDR3 contains 13 residues. CDR3 residues: CSVEFQGRTEAFF. CDR3 DNA sequence: TGCAGCGTTGAATTCCAGGGAAGGACTGAAGCTTTCTTT.

By share of the sample, this clonotype is medium-sized (0.01 to 0.1%). This chain connects TRBV11-2 to TRBJ2-1; D uncertain. Trimming cost V 1 base and J 9 bases, with 7 bases left between them. This CDR3 has 12 amino acids. Germline CDR1 is SGHAT and CDR2 is FQNNGV. For the CDR3, the DNA is TGTGCCAGCAGCTTAGGTTCCGCTGAGCAGTTCTTC. Encoded protein: CASSLGSAEQFF.

The rearrangement uses TRBV27 and TRBJ1-5; D is unresolved. Germline lookup yields CDR1 MNHEY and CDR2 SMNVEV (reference sequence). This CDR3 is built from 14 residues. V dropped 6 bases and J dropped 4 bases, with 13 bases sitting between them. The CDR3 DNA reads as TGTGCCAGCAGCCTCGCGGGAATTAATCAGCCCCAGCATTTT. The encoded protein is CASSLAGINQPQHF.

By frequency in the sample, this clonotype is medium-sized. The genes are TRBV7-3 and TRBJ1-1; D call uncertain. Germline CDR1 reads SGHTA; CDR2 reads FQGTGA. V was clipped by 3 bases and J by 2 bases, with 7 bases between them. The CDR3 contains 13 residues. Written as DNA, the CDR3 is TGTGCCAGCAGCTTCGACCCAAACACTGAAGCTTTCTTT. This sequence encodes CASSFDPNTEAFF.

The sample holds many counts of this clonotype. V usage is TRBV18 and J usage is TRBJ2-5; no definite D call. Germline V gene sequence: CDR1 KGHSH, CDR2 LQKENI. V was shortened by 2 bases and J by 3 bases, with 13 bases between the two germline ends. The CDR3 consists of 15 residues. The CDR3 reads CASSPYSAGEETQYF. CDR3 DNA: TGTGCCAGCTCACCATACTCGGCTGGCGAAGAGACCCAGTACTTC.

This clonotype was observed at least ten times. CDR3 loop: CASSSPQSYNEQFF. The CDR3 nucleotides are TGTGCCAGCAGTTCCCCCCAGTCCTACAATGAGCAGTTCTTC. The chain couples TRBV28 to TRBJ2-1; no reliable D call. Germline V gene lookup returns CDR1 MDHEN and CDR2 SYDVKM. The CDR3 spans 14 residues. V was trimmed by 4 bases and J by 1 base, leaving 8 bases between them.

For this clonotype: Since the CDR3 does not end with the conserved phenylalanine or tryptophan, this likely comes from a read error. In DNA, the CDR3 is TGTGCCAGCAGTGAACAAACAGCTAGCACAGATACGCAGTATCTT. The encoded protein is CASSEQTASTDTQYL. J is TRBJ2-3 and V is TRBV6-1; D is ambiguous. Germline CDR1 is MNHNS and CDR2 is SASEGT. V was shortened by 2 bases and J by 0 bases, with 9 bases between the two germline ends. CDR3 size: 15 residues.

This chain uses TRBV4-1 with TRBJ1-5, with D hard to call. Germline CDR1 and CDR2: MGHRA and YSYEKL. The CDR3 is 16 amino acids. Trimming removed 0 bases at V and 5 bases at J, with 14 bases between. As DNA, the CDR3 is TGCGCCAGCAGCCAAGATGAGGGATCCCCAGATCAGCCCCAGCATTTT. Residues: CASSQDEGSPDQPQHF.

This clonotype showed up many times. The V and J genes are TRBV9 and TRBJ2-7; D remains unclear. Trimming cost V 4 bases and J 3 bases, with 14 bases left between them. The CDR3 is 14 amino acids. Germline V gene data show CDR1 as SGDLS and CDR2 as YYNGEE. As DNA, the CDR3 is TGTGCCAGCAGCCCGACGGGCACCCTCTACGAGCAGTACTTC. Amino acids: CASSPTGTLYEQYF.

The CDR3 nucleotides are TGTGCCAGCAGTCGGACGTATAGCAATCAGCCCCAGCATTTT. It translates to CASSRTYSNQPQHF. The chain has TRBV28 and TRBJ1-5; D is uncertain. The germline V gene encodes CDR1 MDHEN and CDR2 SYDVKM. The CDR3 is 14 residues long. Trimming left V 5 bases short and J 0 bases short, with 8 bases between.

This clonotype is medium-sized within its sample. This chain joins TRBV28 and TRBJ2-7, with D perhaps TRBD2 (5 bases). The ends were cut back, 2 bases at V and 5 bases at J, with 13 bases in the middle. Per germline, CDR1 MDHEN and CDR2 SYDVKM. The CDR3 contains 14 residues. The CDR3 DNA reads as TGTGCCAGCAGTTTAGCACTAGGAATAAACGAGCAGTACTTC. Translation gives CASSLALGINEQYF.

This clonotype was counted at least ten times. The V gene is TRBV2, the J gene TRBJ2-3, with 10 bases fitting TRBD2. Germline CDR1 and CDR2: SNHLY and FYNNEI. Trimming removed 8 bases from V and 0 bases from J; junction bases left unmatched: 2. This CDR3 comprises 14 residues. The CDR3 DNA reads TGTGCCAGCCGACTAGCGGGTAGCACAGATACGCAGTATTTT. It is translated as CASRLAGSTDTQYF.

J is TRBJ2-1 and V is TRBV20-1; 13 bases align to TRBD2. V was pared by 3 bases and J by 7 bases, with 9 bases of the junction left unmatched. The CDR3 is 16 amino acids. CDR1 DFQATT and CDR2 SNEGSKA come from the germline V gene (reference sequence). The CDR3 reads CSASGGLAGSRNEQFF. The CDR3 DNA sequence: TGCAGTGCTAGCGGGGGACTAGCGGGATCAAGGAATGAGCAGTTCTTC.